Below, 9 T cell receptor beta chains from the same sample are listed, as sequenced in a study of blood T cell repertoires in COVID-19. Some clones are missing from TCRdb's copy, which holds only in-frame ones; the method was immunoSEQ multiplex PCR. In the table there are about 210,000 clones, approximately 82% of which are singletons. Material for sequencing was peripheral blood. These receptors were taken from a woman aged 40 to 55 with acute or convalescent COVID-19.

V is TRBV5-1 and J is TRBJ2-5; 14 bases fit TRBD2. Germline V CDR1 and CDR2: SGHRS, YFSETQ. V lost 4 bases, J lost 4 bases, and 6 bases stayed unmatched. The CDR3 extends over 16 amino acids. This CDR3 reads CASSPGTSGRTETQYF. In DNA form, the CDR3 reads TGCGCCAGCAGCCCGGGGACTAGCGGGAGAACAGAGACCCAGTACTTC.

The chain links TRBV18 to TRBJ1-4, with 10 bases that match TRBD1. CDR1 is KGHSH and CDR2 is LQKENI in the germline V gene. J lost 5 bases, V lost 3 bases, and 0 bases had no gene match. This CDR3 comprises 14 residues. Here the CDR3 reads CASSPGQGNEKLFF. The CDR3, as DNA: TGTGCCAGCTCACCGGGACAGGGGAATGAAAAACTGTTTTTT.

V usage is TRBV18 and J usage is TRBJ2-7, with 9 bases that match TRBD2. The CDR3 consists of 13 residues. The ends lost 3 bases at V and 3 bases at J; junction bases unmatched: 0. Germline CDR1 and CDR2: KGHSH and LQKENI. The CDR3 loop reads CASSPSGGYEQYF. CDR3 bases: TGTGCCAGCTCACCTAGCGGGGGCTACGAGCAGTACTTC.

This chain uses TRBV15 with TRBJ2-7, with 7 bases matching TRBD2. Germline loops: CDR1 LNHNV, CDR2 YYDKDF (reference sequence). The CDR3 consists of 15 residues. V lost 5 bases to trimming and J lost 4 bases; unmatched junction nucleotides: 11. Here the CDR3 DNA reads TGTGCCACCAGCGAACAACCTAGGACTAGTTACGAGCAGTACTTC. Translation: CATSEQPRTSYEQYF.

The chain employs TRBV9 and TRBJ2-1, with TRBD2 as a possible D gene (6 bases). In germline, CDR1 is SGDLS, CDR2 YYNGEE. V was shortened by 3 bases and J by 9 bases, with 7 bases between the two germline ends. CDR3 length: 11 amino acids. CDR3 DNA: TGTGCCAGCAGCGAGGGAGGTGAGCAGTTCTTC. Translated: CASSEGGEQFF. Based on the CDR3 plus reference TRBV9 and TRBJ2-1, the full variable domain is DSGVTQTPKHLITATGQRVTLRCSPRSGDLSVYWYQQSLDQGLQFLIQYYNGEERAKGNILERFSAQQFPDLHSELNLSSLELGDSALYFCASSEGGEQFFGPGTRLTVL.

This clone appeared a single time. This chain uses TRBV11-2 with TRBJ2-7, with 9 bases fitting TRBD2. Germline V CDR1 and CDR2: SGHAT, FQNNGV. The CDR3 is 14 amino acids. Germline trimming cut 6 bases from V and 1 base from J; bases unmatched to any gene: 4. The CDR3 region is CASRGSGGSYEQYF. Written as DNA, the CDR3 is TGTGCCAGCAGAGGTAGCGGGGGTTCCTACGAGCAGTACTTC.

This clone was seen more than once but under ten times. The genes are TRBV30 and TRBJ2-1; 7 bases match TRBD1. Germline assignment: CDR1 GTSNPN and CDR2 SVGIG (reference sequence). Trimming removed 7 bases from V and 4 bases from J; junction bases left unmatched: 7. CDR3 size: 13 residues. CDR3 residues: CAFRDRPYNEQFF. DNA for the CDR3: TGTGCCTTTCGGGACAGACCATACAATGAGCAGTTCTTC.

The chain is built from TRBV19 and TRBJ1-2; 7 bases match TRBD1. This CDR3 comprises 14 residues. Germline V gene data show CDR1 as LNHDA and CDR2 as SQIVND (reference sequence). The ends lost 2 bases at V and 7 bases at J; junction bases unmatched: 7. CDR3 DNA: TGTGCCAGTAGTATACAGACAGGGAGGAGTGGCTACACCTTC. It is translated as CASSIQTGRSGYTF.

The rearrangement joins TRBV2 to TRBJ2-7; no clear D. Germline CDR1 reads SNHLY; CDR2 reads FYNNEI. The V end was cut by 6 bases, the J end by 2 bases, with 14 bases between. The CDR3 contains 14 residues. The CDR3 DNA follows: TGTGCCAGCAGCCCTTTTGTCGGTGCCTACGAGCAGTACTTC. As protein: CASSPFVGAYEQYF. Full variable domain (rest looked up from reference TRBV2 and TRBJ2-7): EPEVTQTPSHQVTQMGQEVILRCVPISNHLYFYWYRQILGQKVEFLVSFYNNEISEKSEIFDDQFSVERPDGSNFTLKIRSTKLEDSAMYFCASSPFVGAYEQYFGPGTRLTVT.